This T cell receptor (beta chain) was captured in a study of blood T cell repertoires in COVID-19. Study-level background: COVID-19 samples from acute and convalescent phases originated in the United States, Italy and Spain.

The study drew participants aged about 18 to 95 years from fewer than 30 US areas. Cohort placement rested on clinical history that participants reported themselves. In germline, CDR1 is LNHDA, CDR2 SQIVND (reference sequence). The CDR3 is 15 amino acids. Unmatched junction bases numbered 9, after V lost 7 bases and J lost 3 bases. Authors' methods: Nucleated cell counts were estimated from reference gene primer amplification. TCRdb keeps only in-frame clones here, not all; method: immunoSEQ multiplex PCR. The D gene and trimming were derived from the DNA, and the V and J assignments and clone size from that table. Seen here are approximately 250,000 clones, about nine tenths observed once, and the top ten hold approximately 4%.

Sample: PBMCs or T cells enriched from blood (not recorded which). This TCR came from a woman aged 25-40 years with acute COVID-19. V usage is TRBV19 and J usage is TRBJ2-3; 8 nucleotides match TRBD1. CDR3 DNA: TGTGCCAGTACCTCCCGGGACAGGCTTACAGATACGCAGTATTTT. It translates to CASTSRDRLTDTQYF.